The 17 T cell receptor beta chains below all came from one sample that was sequenced in a study of blood T cells in healthy people across ages. Together with a sample-barcoded 5' primer, a J-beta primer mix was included in a second PCR lasting about 6 to 12 cycles. From the 5' RACE reads, TCRdb called clonotypes with MiXCR, one entry per CDR3 protein. This table holds about 1 million distinct CDR3 sequences, more than 40% found once. Sequences were obtained from blood. The source is a woman aged 55 to 70 in good health.

The genes are TRBV5-4 and TRBJ2-1; D unresolved. The V end was cut by 2 bases, the J end by 6 bases, with 18 bases between. This CDR3 has 16 residues. CDR1 is SGHNT and CDR2 is YYREEE in the germline V gene (reference sequence). The CDR3 here is CASSFGKNPASNEQFF. DNA for the CDR3: TGTGCCAGCAGCTTTGGGAAAAACCCCGCGAGCAATGAGCAGTTCTTC.

The chain employs TRBV30 and TRBJ2-5, with TRBD2 as a possible D gene (6 bases). Judging by the DNA end, TRBJ2-7 fits better; the J call may be wrong. CDR3 length equals 13 residues. Germline values: CDR1 GTSNPN, CDR2 SVGIG (reference sequence). The chain's CDR3 is CAWSMFLGGEQYF. In nucleotides, the CDR3 is TGTGCCTGGAGTATGTTCCTGGGGGGCGAGCAGTACTTC.

V is TRBV7-2 and J is TRBJ2-7; 9 nucleotides agree with TRBD1. Germline V gene data show CDR1 as SGHTA and CDR2 as FQGNSA. The ends lost 5 bases at V and 7 bases at J; junction bases unmatched: 12. The CDR3 covers 15 residues. The CDR3 spells CASSHSGTGLCEQYF. CDR3 nucleotide sequence: TGTGCCAGCAGCCATTCGGGGACAGGGCTTTGTGAGCAGTACTTC.

The genes are TRBV20-1 and TRBJ2-3; 8 bases map to TRBD2. V shed 8 bases, J shed 1 base, and the junction held 8 bases outside the gene matches. From germline, CDR1 is DFQATT and CDR2 SNEGSKA (reference sequence). This CDR3 has 14 residues. CDR3 in DNA: TGCAGTTCTGAGCGGGAGTCTGGCACAGATACGCAGTATTTT. Residues: CSSERESGTDTQYF.

The chain couples TRBV28 to TRBJ2-5; TRBD2 matches 10 bases. The trim removed 5 bases at V and 11 bases at J, leaving 14 bases unmatched. This CDR3 comprises 15 residues. Germline CDR1 is MDHEN and CDR2 is SYDVKM. CDR3 coding DNA: TGTGCCAGCAGTATGGGACTAGCGTTAACCTACGGGCAGTACTTC. Its protein is CASSMGLALTYGQYF.

The rearrangement links TRBV20-1 to TRBJ2-5, with 7 positions matching TRBD1. CDR3 length equals 18 residues. V dropped 1 base and J dropped 4; count of bases not matched to a gene: 18. CDR1 is DFQATT and CDR2 is SNEGSKA in the germline V gene (reference sequence). CDR3 bases: TGCAGTGCTAGAGGGTGGACAGGCCCAACATGGAGTTCAGAGACCCAGTACTTC. It is translated as CSARGWTGPTWSSETQYF.

DNA of the CDR3: TGTGCCAGCGGTCTCCTTGGGAGGTCCAACGTCCTGACTTTC. Protein: CASGLLGRSNVLTF. V and J are TRBV28 and TRBJ2-6; tentatively, D is TRBD2 (6 bases). Trimming shortened V by 8 bases and J by 8 bases, and 16 bases separated the two germline ends. The CDR3 has 14 residues. The germline V gene encodes CDR1 MDHEN and CDR2 SYDVKM.

This clonotype was seen once. This rearrangement joins TRBV20-1 to TRBJ2-2; D may be TRBD2 (6 bases). This CDR3 is 15 amino acids long. Looked up from germline, CDR1 is DFQATT and CDR2 is SNEGSKA (reference sequence). Deletions cut 1 base from V and 7 bases from J, with 16 bases between. CDR3 bases: TGCAGTGCTAGAGCGGGGGAGGTGGGCGGCGGGGAGCTGTTTTTT. It translates to CSARAGEVGGGELFF.

In its sample, this clonotype was seen a few times. This chain connects TRBV25-1 to TRBJ2-2; 9 positions match TRBD1. Germline trimming cut 0 bases from V and 6 bases from J; bases unmatched to any gene: 5. Germline V gene sequence: CDR1 MGHDK, CDR2 SYGVNS. There are 16 residues in the CDR3. The CDR3, as DNA: TGTGCCAGCAGTGAATACGGGACAGGGCTGGCCGGGGAGCTGTTTTTT. As protein: CASSEYGTGLAGELFF.

On this clonotype itself: A read error may account for a junction end that differs from germline. The DNA of the CDR3 is TGTGCTAGCAGCTTAAGGGAAAACGCGAACACCGGGGAGCTGTTTTTT. Translated: CASSLRENANTGELFF. The chain is built from TRBV7-7 and TRBJ2-2; D call uncertain. The CDR3 is 16 residues long. Germline V gene lookup returns CDR1 SSHAT and CDR2 FNYEAQ (reference sequence).

CDR3 sequence: CASSRGLEQETQYF. The CDR3 DNA follows: TGTGCCAGCAGCCGGGGACTAGAGCAAGAGACCCAGTACTTC. V usage is TRBV14 and J usage is TRBJ2-5; TRBD2 matches at 8 bases. The germline V gene encodes CDR1 SGHDN and CDR2 FVKESK. Losses at the gene ends were 4 bases for V and 2 bases for J; bases not matched to a gene: 3. The CDR3 is 14 residues long.

The rearrangement links TRBV10-3 to TRBJ2-7, with D perhaps matching TRBD2 (6 bases). Deletions cut 4 bases from V and 3 bases from J, with 22 bases between. CDR3 length equals 17 residues. Per the germline V gene, CDR1 is ENHRY and CDR2 is SYGVKD. CDR3 in amino acids: CAISVLSGELGGYEQYF. Here the CDR3 DNA reads TGTGCCATCAGTGTCCTATCCGGGGAACTGGGGGGCTACGAGCAGTACTTC.

This clonotype was counted only a few times. The rearrangement links TRBV9 to TRBJ2-3; 7 nucleotides align to TRBD2. The germline V gene has CDR1 SGDLS and CDR2 YYNGEE. V lost 3 bases to trimming and J lost 3 bases; unmatched junction nucleotides: 4. The CDR3 is made up of 14 amino acids. The CDR3 reads CASSGDYSTDTQYF. The CDR3 nucleotides are TGTGCCAGCAGCGGGGACTACTCAACAGATACGCAGTATTTT.

The count of this clonotype is one. This chain joins TRBV25-1 and TRBJ2-6, with unresolved D. Germline V gene sequence: CDR1 MGHDK, CDR2 SYGVNS. V lost 8 bases, J lost 0 bases, and 11 bases lay in between. This CDR3 is 15 amino acids long. CDR3 sequence: CASGEYFSGANVLTF. In DNA, the CDR3 is TGTGCCAGCGGCGAGTACTTCTCTGGGGCCAACGTCCTGACTTTC.

In its sample, this clonotype was seen a few times. The chain combines TRBV6-5 with TRBJ2-5; 7 positions match TRBD1. V shed 2 bases, J shed 0 bases, and the junction held 15 bases outside the gene matches. The germline V gene encodes CDR1 MNHEY and CDR2 SVGAGI. The CDR3 extends over 19 amino acids. The CDR3 is CASSYPTGTEDGYQETQYF. The CDR3, as DNA: TGTGCCAGCAGTTACCCTACCGGGACAGAAGATGGTTACCAAGAGACCCAGTACTTC.

Comment on this clonotype: A junction boundary mismatches the germline segment, possibly from a read error. This chain joins TRBV7-9 and TRBJ2-7; 7 positions match TRBD2. The CDR3 runs to 16 residues. CDR1 SEHNR and CDR2 FQNEAQ come from the germline V gene (reference sequence). This chain's CDR3 is CASSSQFERGSHEQYF. The CDR3 bases are TGTGCCAGCAGCTCCCAGTTTGAGCGGGGCTCCCACGAGCAGTACTTC.

This chain joins TRBV20-1 and TRBJ2-5; D is unclear. V gave up 0 bases and J gave up 1 base, with 9 bases separating them. Germline lookup yields CDR1 DFQATT and CDR2 SNEGSKA (reference sequence). The CDR3 consists of 14 residues. The CDR3 spells CSARDPRSQETQYF. DNA of the CDR3: TGCAGTGCTAGAGATCCACGGAGCCAAGAGACCCAGTACTTC.